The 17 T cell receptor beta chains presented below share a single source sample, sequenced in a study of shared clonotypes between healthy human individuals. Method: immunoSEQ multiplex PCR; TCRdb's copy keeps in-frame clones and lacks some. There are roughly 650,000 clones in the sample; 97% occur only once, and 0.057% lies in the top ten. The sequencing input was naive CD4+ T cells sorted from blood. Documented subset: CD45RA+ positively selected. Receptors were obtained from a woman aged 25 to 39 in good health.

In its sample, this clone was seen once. CDR3 DNA sequence: TGTGCCAGCTCACAGGTGACGATGAACACTGAAGCTTTCTTT. It specifies CASSQVTMNTEAFF. The chain couples TRBV18 to TRBJ1-1, with D unclear. Germline CDR1 and CDR2: KGHSH and LQKENI. Trimming shortened V by 4 bases and J by 0 bases, and 9 bases separated the two germline ends. CDR3 length: 14 residues.

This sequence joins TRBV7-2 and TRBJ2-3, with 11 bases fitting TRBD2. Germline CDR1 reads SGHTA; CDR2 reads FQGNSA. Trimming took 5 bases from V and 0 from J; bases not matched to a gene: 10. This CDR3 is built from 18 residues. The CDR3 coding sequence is TGTGCCAGCAGCACACTAGCGGGAGTTACACTTAGCACAGATACGCAGTATTTT. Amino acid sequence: CASSTLAGVTLSTDTQYF. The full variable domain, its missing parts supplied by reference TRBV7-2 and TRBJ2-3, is GAGVSQSPSNKVTEKGKDVELRCDPISGHTALYWYRQSLGQGLEFLIYFQGNSAPDKSGLPSDRFSAERTGGSVSTLTIQRTQQEDSAVYLCASSTLAGVTLSTDTQYFGPGTRLTVL.

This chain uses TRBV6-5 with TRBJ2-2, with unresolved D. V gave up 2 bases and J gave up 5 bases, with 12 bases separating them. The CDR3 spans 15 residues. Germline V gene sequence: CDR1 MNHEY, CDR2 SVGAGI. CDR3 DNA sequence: TGTGCCAGCAGTTACGGCAGGTACCCGACCGGGGAGCTGTTTTTT. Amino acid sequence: CASSYGRYPTGELFF.

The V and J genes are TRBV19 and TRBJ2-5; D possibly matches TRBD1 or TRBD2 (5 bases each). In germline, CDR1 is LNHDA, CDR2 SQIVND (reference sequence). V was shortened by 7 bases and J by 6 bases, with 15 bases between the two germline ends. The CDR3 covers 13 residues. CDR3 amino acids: CASKEGRAQTQYF. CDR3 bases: TGTGCCAGTAAAGAGGGGCGCGCCCAGACCCAGTACTTC. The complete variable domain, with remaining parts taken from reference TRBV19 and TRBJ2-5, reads DGGITQSPKYLFRKEGQNVTLSCEQNLNHDAMYWYRQDPGQGLRLIYYSQIVNDFQKGDIAEGYSVSREKKESFPLTVTSAQKNPTAFYLCASKEGRAQTQYFGPGTRLLVL.

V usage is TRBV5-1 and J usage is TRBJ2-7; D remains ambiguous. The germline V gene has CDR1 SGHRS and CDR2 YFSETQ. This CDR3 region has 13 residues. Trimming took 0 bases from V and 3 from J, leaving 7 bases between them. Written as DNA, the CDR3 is TGCGCCAGCAGCTTGGGAGTGGGCTACGAGCAGTACTTC. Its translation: CASSLGVGYEQYF.

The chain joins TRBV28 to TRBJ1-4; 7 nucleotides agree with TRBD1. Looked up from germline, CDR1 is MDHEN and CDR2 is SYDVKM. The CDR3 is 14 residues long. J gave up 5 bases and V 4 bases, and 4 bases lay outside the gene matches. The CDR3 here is CASSSGQENEKLFF. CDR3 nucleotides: TGTGCCAGCAGTTCCGGACAGGAAAATGAAAAACTGTTTTTT.

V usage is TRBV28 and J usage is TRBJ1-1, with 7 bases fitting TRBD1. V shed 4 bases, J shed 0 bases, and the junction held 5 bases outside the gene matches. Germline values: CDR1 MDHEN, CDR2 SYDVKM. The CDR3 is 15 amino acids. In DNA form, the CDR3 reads TGTGCCAGCAGTTCGCACAGGGGCATGAACACTGAAGCTTTCTTT. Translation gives CASSSHRGMNTEAFF.

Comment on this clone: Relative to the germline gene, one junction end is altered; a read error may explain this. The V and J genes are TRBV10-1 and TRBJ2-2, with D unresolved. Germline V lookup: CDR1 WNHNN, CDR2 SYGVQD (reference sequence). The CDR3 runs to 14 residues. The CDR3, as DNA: TGCGCCAGCAGTGCGGTCATGAACTCCGGGGAGCTGTTTTTT. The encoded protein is CASSAVMNSGELFF.

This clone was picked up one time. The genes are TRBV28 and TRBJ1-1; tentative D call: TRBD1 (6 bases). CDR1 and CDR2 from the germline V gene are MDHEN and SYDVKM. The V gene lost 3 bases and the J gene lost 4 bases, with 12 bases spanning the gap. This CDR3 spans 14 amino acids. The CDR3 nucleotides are TGTGCCAGCAGTTTTCGGGTAGGGGGCACTGAAGCTTTCTTT. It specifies CASSFRVGGTEAFF.

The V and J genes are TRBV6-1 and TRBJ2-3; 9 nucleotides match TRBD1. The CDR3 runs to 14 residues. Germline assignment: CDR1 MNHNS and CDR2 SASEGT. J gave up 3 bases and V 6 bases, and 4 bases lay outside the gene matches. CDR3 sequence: CASRLGQGTDTQYF. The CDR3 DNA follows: TGTGCCAGCAGACTCGGACAGGGGACAGATACGCAGTATTTT.

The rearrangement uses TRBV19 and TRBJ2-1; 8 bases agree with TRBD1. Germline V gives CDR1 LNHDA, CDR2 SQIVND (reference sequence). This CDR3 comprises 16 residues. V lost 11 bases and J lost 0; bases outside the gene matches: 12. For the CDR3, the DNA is TGTGCCGTCGACAGGGGATGGGCGAGCTCCTACAATGAGCAGTTCTTC. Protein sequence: CAVDRGWASSYNEQFF.

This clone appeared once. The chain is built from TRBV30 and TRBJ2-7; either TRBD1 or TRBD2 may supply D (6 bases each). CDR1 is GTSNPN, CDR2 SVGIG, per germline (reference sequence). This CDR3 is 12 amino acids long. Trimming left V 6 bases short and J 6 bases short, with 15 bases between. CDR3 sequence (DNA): TGTGCCTGTTCGAATGGGGGGCCCGAGCAGTACTTC. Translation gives CACSNGGPEQYF.

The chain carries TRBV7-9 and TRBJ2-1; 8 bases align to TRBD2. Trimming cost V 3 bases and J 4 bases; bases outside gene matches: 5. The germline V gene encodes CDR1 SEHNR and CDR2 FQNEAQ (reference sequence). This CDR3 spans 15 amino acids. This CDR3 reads CASSFFSGVYNEQFF. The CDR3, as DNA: TGTGCCAGCAGCTTCTTTAGCGGGGTTTACAATGAGCAGTTCTTC.

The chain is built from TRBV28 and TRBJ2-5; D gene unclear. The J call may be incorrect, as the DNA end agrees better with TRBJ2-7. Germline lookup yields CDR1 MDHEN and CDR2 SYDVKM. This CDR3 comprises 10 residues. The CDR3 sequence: CASPAYEQYF. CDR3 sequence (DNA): TGTGCCAGTCCAGCGTACGAGCAGTACTTC.

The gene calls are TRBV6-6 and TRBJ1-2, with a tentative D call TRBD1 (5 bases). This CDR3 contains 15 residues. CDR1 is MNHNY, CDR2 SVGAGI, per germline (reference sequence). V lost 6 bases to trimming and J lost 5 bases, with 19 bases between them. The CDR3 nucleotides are TGTGCCAGCAGCCCCCTCGCAGGGATAGGGTATGGCTACACCTTC. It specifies CASSPLAGIGYGYTF.

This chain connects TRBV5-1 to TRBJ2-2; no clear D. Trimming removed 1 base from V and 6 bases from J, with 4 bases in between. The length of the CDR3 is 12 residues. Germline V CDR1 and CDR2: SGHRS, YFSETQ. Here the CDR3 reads CASSLQAGELFF. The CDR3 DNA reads TGCGCCAGCAGCTTGCAGGCCGGGGAGCTGTTTTTT.

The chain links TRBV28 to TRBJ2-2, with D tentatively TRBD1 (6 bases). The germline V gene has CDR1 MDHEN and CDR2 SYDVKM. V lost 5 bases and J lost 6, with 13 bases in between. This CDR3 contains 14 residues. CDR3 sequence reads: CASSQGQSPGELFF. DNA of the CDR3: TGTGCCAGCAGTCAAGGACAGTCCCCCGGGGAGCTGTTTTTT.